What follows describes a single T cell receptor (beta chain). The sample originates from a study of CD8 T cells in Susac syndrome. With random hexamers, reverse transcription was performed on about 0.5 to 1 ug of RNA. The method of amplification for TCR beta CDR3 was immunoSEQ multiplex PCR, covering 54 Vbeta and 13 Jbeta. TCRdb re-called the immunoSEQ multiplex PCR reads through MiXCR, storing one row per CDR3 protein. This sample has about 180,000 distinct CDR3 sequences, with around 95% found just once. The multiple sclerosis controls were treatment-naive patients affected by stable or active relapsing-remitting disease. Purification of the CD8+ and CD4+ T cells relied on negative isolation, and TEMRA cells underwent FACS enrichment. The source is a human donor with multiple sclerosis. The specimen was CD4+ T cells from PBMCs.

The CDR3 region has the DNA TGTGCCTGGACCCCGGGAGGTGAGGGGCCCCAGCATTTT. This translates into CAWTPGGEGPQHF. V gene TRBV30 combines with J gene TRBJ1-5; D call uncertain. Germline CDR1 GTSNPN, CDR2 SVGIG (reference sequence). CDR3 length: 13 amino acids. V was trimmed by 4 bases and J by 9 bases, leaving 16 bases between them. Drawing the rest from reference TRBV30 and TRBJ1-5, the complete variable domain is SQTIHQWPATLVQPVGSPLSLECTVEGTSNPNLYWYRQAAGRGLQLLFYSVGIGQISSEVPQNLSASRPQDRQFILSSKKLLLSDSGFYLCAWTPGGEGPQHFGDGTRLSIL.